The 7 T cell receptor beta chains given below trace back to one sample, sequenced in a study of blood T cell repertoires in COVID-19. The method was immunoSEQ multiplex PCR; TCRdb's version includes in-frame clones alone and lacks a portion of them. The sample lists 80,000 to 100,000 clones; just over 90% were seen once. The sample was peripheral blood. The origin of the receptors is a man between 60 and 75 years old with acute or convalescent COVID-19.

J is TRBJ1-1 and V is TRBV27; 7 bases agree with TRBD1. The trim removed 7 bases at V and 0 bases at J, leaving 11 bases unmatched. This CDR3 has 16 amino acids. Germline V lookup: CDR1 MNHEY, CDR2 SMNVEV (reference sequence). Here the CDR3 reads CASNRGTGVMNTEAFF. CDR3 bases: TGTGCCAGCAACAGGGGCACGGGGGTGATGAACACTGAAGCTTTCTTT.

V and J are TRBV5-1 and TRBJ1-4; TRBD1 matches 11 bases. CDR1 SGHRS and CDR2 YFSETQ come from the germline V gene. This CDR3 region has 16 residues. The V segment lost 5 bases and the J segment 3 bases; nucleotides outside the gene matches: 6. The DNA of the CDR3 is TGCGCCAGCAGGAGGACAGGGGGCATCGCTAATGAAAAACTGTTTTTT. Its translation is CASRRTGGIANEKLFF.

In this sample, this clone turned up a few times. The gene calls are TRBV5-1 and TRBJ2-2; tentative D call: TRBD1 (6 bases). Trimming stripped 1 base from V and 6 bases from J, with 13 bases between. CDR1 is SGHRS, CDR2 YFSETQ, per germline. CDR3 size: 15 residues. CDR3 in DNA: TGCGCCAGCAGCTTGCAGGGGCGGAATTCCGGGGAGCTGTTTTTT. Amino acid sequence: CASSLQGRNSGELFF.

The V call is TRBV19, the J call TRBJ1-5; D is possibly TRBD1 (6 bases). Germline CDR1 is LNHDA and CDR2 is SQIVND (reference sequence). The CDR3 covers 17 residues. V gave up 4 bases and J gave up 0 bases, with 16 bases separating them. DNA for the CDR3: TGTGCCAGTAGTACCCAGGGGTCCCGGTATAGCAATCAGCCCCAGCATTTT. Translated: CASSTQGSRYSNQPQHF. The variable domain in full, with the rest retrieved from reference TRBV19 and TRBJ1-5, is DGGITQSPKYLFRKEGQNVTLSCEQNLNHDAMYWYRQDPGQGLRLIYYSQIVNDFQKGDIAEGYSVSREKKESFPLTVTSAQKNPTAFYLCASSTQGSRYSNQPQHFGDGTRLSIL.

The chain uses TRBV30 and TRBJ1-5, with D possibly TRBD1 on 5 matching bases. The CDR3 is 14 residues long. Germline lookup yields CDR1 GTSNPN and CDR2 SVGIG (reference sequence). V was cut by 3 bases and J by 0 bases, with 9 bases left in between. CDR3 residues: CAWSADSSNQPQHF. CDR3 in DNA: TGTGCCTGGAGCGCTGACAGTAGCAATCAGCCCCAGCATTTT.

The chain links TRBV9 to TRBJ1-5; D gene unclear. Germline V lookup: CDR1 SGDLS, CDR2 YYNGEE. V was cut by 4 bases and J by 6 bases, with 17 bases left in between. The CDR3 runs to 15 residues. The chain's CDR3 is CASSPRVSDCQPQHF. The CDR3 region has the DNA TGTGCCAGCAGCCCGCGGGTGTCGGACTGTCAGCCCCAGCATTTT.

The V and J genes are TRBV25-1 and TRBJ2-2, with 7 bases fitting TRBD2. Trimming removed 3 bases from V and 2 bases from J; junction bases left unmatched: 3. CDR3 size: 15 residues. Germline V gene sequence: CDR1 MGHDK, CDR2 SYGVNS. CDR3 protein: CASSDRAGNTGELFF. The CDR3 DNA reads TGTGCCAGCAGTGACAGAGCGGGAAACACCGGGGAGCTGTTTTTT.